This passage covers 24 T cell receptor beta chains from one sample sequenced in a study of blood T cells in healthy people across ages (dated by TCRdb to between 2015 and 2016). The library was made by 5' RACE. A second PCR of about 6 to 11 cycles was performed with a sample-barcoded 5' primer and a J-beta primer mix. TCRdb cleaned the public reads at Q25 with fastp, built clones with MiXCR and kept in-frame beta chains. CDR3 protein sequences are deduplicated, and each keeps its most common genes and DNA. Recorded for this sample are roughly 1.9 million distinct CDR3 sequences; around 40% of them occurred a single time. The ten largest make up approximately 22% of the sample. Sequenced input: blood. The receptor source for this set is a human donor in good health.

This sequence joins TRBV6-2 or TRBV6-3 and TRBJ1-1, with D unresolved. Trimming stripped 4 bases from V and 5 bases from J, with 11 bases between. This CDR3 is built from 13 residues. From germline, CDR1 is MNHEY and CDR2 SVGEGT. This CDR3 is CASSFYDNTEAFF. The CDR3 DNA is TGTGCCAGCAGTTTCTACGACAATACTGAAGCTTTCTTT.

The V call is TRBV3-1, the J call TRBJ2-7, with unresolved D. Trimming pared 0 bases from V and 7 bases from J, leaving 13 bases between. Germline assignment: CDR1 LGHDT and CDR2 YNNKEL (reference sequence). CDR3 size: 14 residues. CDR3: CASSQEEQSYEQYF. For the CDR3, the DNA is TGTGCCAGCAGCCAAGAGGAGCAGTCATATGAGCAGTACTTC.

This clonotype was counted many times. The chain has TRBV29-1 and TRBJ1-2; unclear D gene. CDR3 length equals 12 residues. Deletions cut 4 bases from V and 6 bases from J, with 12 bases between. The germline CDR1 and CDR2 sequences are SQVTM and ANQGSEA. DNA of the CDR3: TGCAGCGTTGTCACGGGGAGGGATGGCTACACCTTC. This encodes CSVVTGRDGYTF.

This clonotype was picked up a small number of times. The rearrangement joins TRBV13 to TRBJ1-1; D gene uncertain. Trimming pared 4 bases from V and 4 bases from J, leaving 13 bases between. Germline V gene sequence: CDR1 PRHDT, CDR2 FYEKMQ (reference sequence). The CDR3 is 14 residues long. The chain's CDR3 is CASSSAPEGTEAFF. The CDR3 nucleotides are TGTGCCAGCAGCTCCGCGCCAGAGGGCACTGAAGCTTTCTTT.

This sequence joins TRBV6-4 and TRBJ1-3; D is undetermined. The CDR3 length is 13 residues. Trimming stripped 6 bases from V and 0 bases from J, with 6 bases between. Germline lookup yields CDR1 MRHNA and CDR2 SNTAGT. The CDR3 DNA sequence: TGTGCCAGCAGGACAAACTCTGGAAACACCATATATTTT. Translated, it gives CASRTNSGNTIYF.

The chain is built from TRBV7-6 and TRBJ2-4; TRBD1 aligns across 10 bases. The closer fit of TRBJ2-7 to the DNA end suggests the J call may be wrong. The germline gives CDR1 SGHVS, CDR2 FNYEAQ. The CDR3 is 16 residues long. The CDR3, as DNA: TGTGCCAGCAGCTTCAGCAATGACAGGGGGCCCTACGAGCAGTACTTC. This gives the protein CASSFSNDRGPYEQYF.

The chain combines TRBV12-3 or TRBV12-4 with TRBJ2-1, with 12 bases identical to TRBD2. V shed 5 bases, J shed 1 base, and the junction held 3 bases outside the gene matches. The CDR3 has 16 amino acids. The CDR3 DNA is TGTGCCAGCAGTCCTAGCGGGGGGGGATCCTACAATGAGCAGTTCTTC. Residues: CASSPSGGGSYNEQFF.

This rearrangement joins TRBV6-1 to TRBJ1-2; D may be TRBD1 (5 bases). Trimming stripped 2 bases from V and 8 bases from J, with 18 bases between. CDR1 is MNHNS, CDR2 SASEGT, per germline. The CDR3 length is 15 residues. This chain's CDR3 is CASSEQWWQEGGYTF. The CDR3 DNA follows: TGTGCCAGCAGTGAACAGTGGTGGCAGGAGGGGGGCTACACCTTC.

The chain couples TRBV9 to TRBJ2-3; 9 bases are a match to TRBD1. The CDR3 contains 16 residues. The trim removed 0 bases at V and 1 base at J, leaving 3 bases unmatched. CDR1 is SGDLS and CDR2 is YYNGEE in the germline V gene. The CDR3 reads CASSVAGDRGTDTQYF. The CDR3 DNA sequence: TGTGCCAGCAGCGTAGCTGGGGACAGGGGCACAGATACGCAGTATTTT.

This rearrangement joins TRBV4-3 to TRBJ2-3, with 9 bases lining up with TRBD2. Trimming took 0 bases from V and 2 from J; bases not matched to a gene: 12. Germline V gene sequence: CDR1 LGHNA, CDR2 YSLEER. The CDR3 totals 19 residues. CDR3 bases: TGCGCCAGCAGCCAAGATTTCGTTGAGACTAGCGGATACACAGATACGCAGTATTTT. Its translation is CASSQDFVETSGYTDTQYF.

This chain joins TRBV29-1 and TRBJ2-3; D is perhaps TRBD1 (6 bases). The CDR3 has 15 residues. Germline values: CDR1 SQVTM, CDR2 ANQGSEA. Trimming shortened V by 1 base and J by 2 bases, and 13 bases separated the two germline ends. CDR3 loop: CSVEGWTENTDTQYF. The CDR3 nucleotides are TGCAGCGTTGAAGGGTGGACAGAGAACACAGATACGCAGTATTTT.

This clonotype was seen more than once but under ten times. Written as DNA, the CDR3 is TGTGCCAGCAGCCAAGACGTCCAGGGCTACGAGCAGTACTTC. It translates to CASSQDVQGYEQYF. The J gene is TRBJ2-7, the V gene TRBV4-2, with D tentatively TRBD1 (5 bases). The V gene's germline CDR1 is LGHNA and CDR2 YNFKEQ. The CDR3 is 14 amino acids. Trimming removed 0 bases from V and 3 bases from J, with 9 bases in between.

There are a few counts of this clonotype. This rearrangement joins TRBV29-1 to TRBJ2-3; either TRBD1 or TRBD2 may fit D (7 bases each). V was cut by 7 bases and J by 0 bases, with 20 bases left in between. The CDR3 runs 16 residues. Germline V gives CDR1 SQVTM, CDR2 ANQGSEA. In DNA form, the CDR3 reads TGCAGCGCCGGCGGGGGACAGCACTCCAGCACAGATACGCAGTATTTT. This encodes CSAGGGQHSSTDTQYF.

The chain couples TRBV5-1 to TRBJ2-5; the match to TRBD1 covers 7 bases. V gave up 4 bases and J gave up 1 base; unmatched junction bases: 7. There are 15 residues in the CDR3. Germline V CDR1 and CDR2: SGHRS, YFSETQ. The CDR3 here is CASSRSGTAQETQYF. In DNA form, the CDR3 reads TGCGCCAGCAGCAGGTCCGGGACAGCCCAAGAGACCCAGTACTTC.

The genes are TRBV5-5 and TRBJ2-6; perhaps TRBD1 as D (6 bases). V lost 5 bases and J 5 bases, leaving 14 bases between the germline ends. Germline CDR1 SGHKS, CDR2 YYEKEE (reference sequence). The CDR3 has 15 amino acids. The CDR3 region has the DNA TGTGCCAGCAGATTGAGACAGGTCTGGGCCAACGTCCTGACTTTC. Protein product: CASRLRQVWANVLTF.

The rearrangement joins TRBV9 to TRBJ2-4, with TRBD2 matching 7 bases. V was clipped by 2 bases and J by 13 bases; unmatched bases: 6. This CDR3 has 12 amino acids. Germline assignment: CDR1 SGDLS and CDR2 YYNGEE. CDR3 sequence reads: CASSVQSGEQYF. The CDR3 DNA sequence: TGTGCCAGCAGCGTTCAGAGCGGGGAGCAGTACTTC.

This chain connects TRBV4-3 to TRBJ1-5; TRBD1 matches at 7 bases. CDR1 is LGHNA and CDR2 is YSLEER in the germline V gene. CDR3 length equals 16 residues. V shed 2 bases, J shed 3 bases, and the junction held 7 bases outside the gene matches. The CDR3 loop is CASSQLLRGPNQPQHF. CDR3 sequence (DNA): TGCGCCAGCAGCCAATTACTAAGGGGGCCCAATCAGCCCCAGCATTTT.

This clonotype appeared many times. The V gene is TRBV4-2, the J gene TRBJ2-7; 10 nucleotides agree with TRBD2. The CDR3 extends over 15 amino acids. V trimming: 1 base; J trimming: 5 bases; junction bases outside the gene matches: 5. Germline V lookup: CDR1 LGHNA, CDR2 YNFKEQ. The CDR3 is CASSQVAGTSDEQYF. In nucleotides, the CDR3 is TGTGCCAGCAGCCAAGTAGCTGGGACTAGCGACGAGCAGTACTTC.

The J gene is TRBJ1-5, the V gene TRBV12-5, with 10 bases aligning to TRBD1. CDR1 and CDR2 from the germline V gene are LGHNT and FRNRAP. CDR3 size: 15 residues. V trimming: 3 bases; J trimming: 4 bases; junction bases outside the gene matches: 3. The CDR3 loop is CASGFGQGGNQPQHF. The CDR3, as DNA: TGTGCTAGTGGTTTCGGACAGGGGGGGAATCAGCCCCAGCATTTT. Variable domain in full (rest from reference TRBV12-5 and TRBJ1-5): DARVTQTPRHKVTEMGQEVTMRCQPILGHNTVFWYRQTMMQGLELLAYFRNRAPLDDSGMPKDRFSAEMPDATLATLKIQPSEPRDSAVYFCASGFGQGGNQPQHFGDGTRLSIL.

The genes are TRBV7-9 and TRBJ2-5, with a tentative D call TRBD2 (6 bases). The V end lost 3 bases, the J end lost 1 base, and 12 bases lay between the germline ends. CDR1 SEHNR and CDR2 FQNEAQ come from the germline V gene (reference sequence). The CDR3 consists of 15 residues. The CDR3 here is CASSFLADPQETQYF. DNA of the CDR3: TGTGCCAGCAGCTTCTTAGCGGACCCCCAAGAGACCCAGTACTTC.

This clonotype was seen repeatedly, ten times or more. J is TRBJ2-7 and V is TRBV18; D call uncertain. From germline, CDR1 is KGHSH and CDR2 LQKENI. The CDR3 has 12 residues. Trimming took off 3 bases at V and 3 bases at J, with 6 bases between the two ends. This CDR3 is CASSPSNYEQYF. In DNA form, the CDR3 reads TGTGCCAGCTCACCTTCAAACTACGAGCAGTACTTC. Full variable domain (rest looked up from reference TRBV18 and TRBJ2-7): NAGVMQNPRHLVRRRGQEARLRCSPMKGHSHVYWYRQLPEEGLKFMVYLQKENIIDESGMPKERFSAEFPKEGPSILRIQQVVRGDSAAYFCASSPSNYEQYFGPGTRLTVT.

This clonotype has more than one count but fewer than ten. J is TRBJ2-5 and V is TRBV10-3; TRBD1 aligns across 7 bases. The CDR3 runs 13 residues. The germline V gene has CDR1 ENHRY and CDR2 SYGVKD. The V gene end was trimmed by 4 bases and the J gene end by 4 bases; junction bases not matched to a gene: 3. The CDR3 loop reads CAISGGGRETQYF. The CDR3 nucleotides are TGTGCCATCAGTGGAGGGGGCCGAGAGACCCAGTACTTC.

In regard to this clonotype: One end of the junction varies from germline; a read error may be responsible. The chain carries TRBV6-2 or TRBV6-3 and TRBJ1-6; 7 bases are shared with TRBD1. The germline V gene has CDR1 MNHEY and CDR2 SVGEGT. The CDR3 has 13 amino acids. The CDR3 DNA is TGTGCCAGCAGTGGACAGGACGGTTCATCCCTCCACTTT. Its protein product is CASSGQDGSSLHF.

CDR3 DNA: TGTGCCAGCAGTAAAGACAGGCCCATGAACACTGAAGCTTTCTTT. Its protein is CASSKDRPMNTEAFF. V and J are TRBV2 and TRBJ1-1; a possible D gene is TRBD1 (6 bases). CDR3 length: 15 amino acids. V was shortened by 5 bases and J by 0 bases, with 13 bases between the two germline ends. Germline V CDR1 and CDR2: SNHLY, FYNNEI. The full variable domain, rest sourced from reference TRBV2 and TRBJ1-1, is EPEVTQTPSHQVTQMGQEVILRCVPISNHLYFYWYRQILGQKVEFLVSFYNNEISEKSEIFDDQFSVERPDGSNFTLKIRSTKLEDSAMYFCASSKDRPMNTEAFFGQGTRLTVV.